The 10 T cell receptor beta chains in this list originate from one sample, sequenced in a study of cytomegalovirus exposure and HLA in healthy donors. The study ran its PCR with 60 Vbeta and 13 Jbeta primers. Clones were read by immunoSEQ multiplex PCR, and TCRdb kept only the in-frame ones, dropping some. Of 120,000 or so clones listed, roughly 78% were seen once; the top ten hold 3% to 4%. The source material was PBMCs. The receptors come from a man between 25 and 39 years old in good health and CMV-seronegative.

This clone was seen more than once but under ten times. This chain joins TRBV10-3 and TRBJ1-5; a weak D match, TRBD1 (6 bases). CDR3 length: 18 amino acids. V shed 3 bases and J shed 0 bases, with 18 bases lying between them. Germline values: CDR1 ENHRY, CDR2 SYGVKD. Here the CDR3 reads CAISESGEPAYSNQPQHF. CDR3 sequence (DNA): TGTGCCATCAGTGAATCAGGGGAGCCTGCCTATAGCAATCAGCCCCAGCATTTT.

This clone was detected a few times. The rearrangement links TRBV7-6 to TRBJ2-5; 7 bases align to TRBD2. The CDR3 covers 14 residues. Germline-derived CDR1 and CDR2 are SGHVS and FNYEAQ. Trimming removed 0 bases from V and 4 bases from J; junction bases left unmatched: 2. DNA of the CDR3: TGTGCCAGCAGCTTAGCGGGGGAGGGAGAGACCCAGTACTTC. Its protein is CASSLAGEGETQYF.

The chain joins TRBV2 to TRBJ1-4, with unresolved D. CDR3 length: 16 residues. V was cut by 3 bases and J by 0 bases, with 11 bases left in between. From germline, CDR1 is SNHLY and CDR2 FYNNEI. DNA for the CDR3: TGTGCCAGCAGTGACTTCTTGGCAGCAACTAATGAAAAACTGTTTTTT. It encodes CASSDFLAATNEKLFF.

This sequence joins TRBV6-1 and TRBJ1-2; TRBD1 might be the D (5 bases). Germline V gene data show CDR1 as MNHNS and CDR2 as SASEGT. The ends were cut back, 11 bases at V and 8 bases at J, with 18 bases in the middle. The CDR3 length is 12 residues. The CDR3 DNA reads TGTGCCGCCAGTACCAGGGAAAAAGGCTACACCTTC. Protein sequence: CAASTREKGYTF.

This chain links TRBV18 with TRBJ1-1; weak D call: TRBD1 (5 bases). V was clipped by 2 bases and J by 3 bases, with 16 bases between them. CDR1 KGHSH and CDR2 LQKENI come from the germline V gene. CDR3 length equals 16 residues. The CDR3 is CASSPMGTGGDTEAFF. The CDR3 DNA follows: TGTGCCAGCTCACCAATGGGGACGGGGGGGGACACTGAAGCTTTCTTT.

V gene TRBV4-2 combines with J gene TRBJ2-1; 9 bases are shared with TRBD1. The germline CDR1 and CDR2 sequences are LGHNA and YNFKEQ. CDR3 length: 16 residues. The J segment lost 4 bases and the V segment lost 0 bases, leaving 4 bases of the junction unmatched. The CDR3: CASSQDGTGTYNEQFF. The CDR3 nucleotides are TGTGCCAGCAGCCAAGACGGGACAGGGACTTACAATGAGCAGTTCTTC.

This clone was counted between two and nine times. This CDR3 reads CASSQSPVYQPQHF. The CDR3 DNA is TGCGCCAGCAGCCAATCTCCAGTGTATCAGCCCCAGCATTTT. The chain links TRBV4-3 to TRBJ1-5; no reliable D call. Germline V CDR1 and CDR2: LGHNA, YSLEER. Trimming pared 2 bases from V and 5 bases from J, leaving 10 bases between. The CDR3 totals 14 residues.

The chain employs TRBV4-2 and TRBJ2-7, with TRBD1 matching over 9 bases. Trimming at V came to 1 base and at J to 4 bases, leaving 2 bases not matched to a gene. This CDR3 has 14 residues. Germline CDR1 is LGHNA and CDR2 is YNFKEQ. CDR3 residues: CASSQGGQGYEQYF. In DNA, the CDR3 is TGTGCCAGCAGCCAAGGTGGACAGGGGTACGAGCAGTACTTC.

The rearrangement uses TRBV19 and TRBJ2-2, with D perhaps matching TRBD2 (5 bases). Trimming shortened V by 1 base and J by 10 bases, and 16 bases separated the two germline ends. The CDR3 covers 15 residues. Germline V gene sequence: CDR1 LNHDA, CDR2 SQIVND (reference sequence). The CDR3 spells CASSIGEGVQEELFF. CDR3 sequence (DNA): TGTGCCAGTAGTATAGGAGAGGGAGTTCAAGAGGAGCTGTTTTTT.

CDR3 in amino acids: CASSPRVNTGELFF. As DNA, the CDR3 is TGTGCCAGCAGCCCCCGAGTGAACACCGGGGAGCTGTTTTTT. The V gene is TRBV9, the J gene TRBJ2-2; no clear D. There are 14 residues in the CDR3. Germline CDR1 is SGDLS and CDR2 is YYNGEE. Deletions cut 4 bases from V and 1 base from J, with 8 bases between.